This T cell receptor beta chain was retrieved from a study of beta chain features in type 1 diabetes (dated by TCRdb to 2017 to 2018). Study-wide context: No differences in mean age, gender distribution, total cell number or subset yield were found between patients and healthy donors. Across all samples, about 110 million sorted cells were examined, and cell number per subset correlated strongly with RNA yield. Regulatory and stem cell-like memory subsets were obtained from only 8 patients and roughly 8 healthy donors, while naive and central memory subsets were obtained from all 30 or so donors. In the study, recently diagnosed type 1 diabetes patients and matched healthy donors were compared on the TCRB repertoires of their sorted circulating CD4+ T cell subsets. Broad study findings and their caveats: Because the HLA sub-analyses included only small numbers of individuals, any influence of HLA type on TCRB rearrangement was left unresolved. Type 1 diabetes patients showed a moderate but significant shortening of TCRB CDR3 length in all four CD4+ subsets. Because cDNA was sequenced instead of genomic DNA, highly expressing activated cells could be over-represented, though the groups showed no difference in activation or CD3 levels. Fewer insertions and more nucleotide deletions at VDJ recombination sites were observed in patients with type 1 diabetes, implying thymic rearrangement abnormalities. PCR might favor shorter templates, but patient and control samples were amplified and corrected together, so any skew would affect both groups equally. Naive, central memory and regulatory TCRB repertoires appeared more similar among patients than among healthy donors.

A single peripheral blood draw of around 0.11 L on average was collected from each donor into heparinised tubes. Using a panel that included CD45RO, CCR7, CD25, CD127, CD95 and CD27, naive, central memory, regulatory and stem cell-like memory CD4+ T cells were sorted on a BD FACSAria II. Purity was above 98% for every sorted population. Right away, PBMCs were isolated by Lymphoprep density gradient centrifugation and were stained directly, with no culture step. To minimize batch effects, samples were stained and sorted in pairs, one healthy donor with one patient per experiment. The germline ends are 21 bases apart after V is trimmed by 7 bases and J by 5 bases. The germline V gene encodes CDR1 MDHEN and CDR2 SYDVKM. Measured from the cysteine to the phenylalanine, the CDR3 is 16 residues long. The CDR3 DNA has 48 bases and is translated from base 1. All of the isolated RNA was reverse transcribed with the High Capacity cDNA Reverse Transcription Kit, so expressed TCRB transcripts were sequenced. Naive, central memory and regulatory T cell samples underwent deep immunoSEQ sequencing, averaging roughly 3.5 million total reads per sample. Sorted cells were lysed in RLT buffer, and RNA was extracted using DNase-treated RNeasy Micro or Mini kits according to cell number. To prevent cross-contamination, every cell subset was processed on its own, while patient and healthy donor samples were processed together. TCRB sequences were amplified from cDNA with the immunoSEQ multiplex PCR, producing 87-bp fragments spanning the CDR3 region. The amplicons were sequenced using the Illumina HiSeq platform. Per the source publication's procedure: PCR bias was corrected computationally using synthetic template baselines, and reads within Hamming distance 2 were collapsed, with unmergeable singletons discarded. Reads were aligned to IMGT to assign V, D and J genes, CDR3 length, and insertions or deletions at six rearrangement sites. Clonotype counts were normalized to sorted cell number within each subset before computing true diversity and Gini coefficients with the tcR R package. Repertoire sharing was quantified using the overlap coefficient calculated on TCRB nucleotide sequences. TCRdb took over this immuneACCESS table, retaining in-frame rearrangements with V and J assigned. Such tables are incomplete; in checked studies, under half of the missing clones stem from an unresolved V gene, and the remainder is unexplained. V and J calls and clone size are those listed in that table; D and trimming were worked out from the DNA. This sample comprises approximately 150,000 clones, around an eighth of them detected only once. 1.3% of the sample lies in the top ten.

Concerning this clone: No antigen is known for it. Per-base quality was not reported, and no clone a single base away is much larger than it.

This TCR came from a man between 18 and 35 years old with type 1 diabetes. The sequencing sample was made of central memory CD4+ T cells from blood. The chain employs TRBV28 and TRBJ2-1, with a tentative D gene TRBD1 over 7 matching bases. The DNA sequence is TGTGCCAGCACTATTCCGACAGGGCGGGGTAACAATGAGCAGTTCTTC. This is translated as CASTIPTGRGNNEQFF.